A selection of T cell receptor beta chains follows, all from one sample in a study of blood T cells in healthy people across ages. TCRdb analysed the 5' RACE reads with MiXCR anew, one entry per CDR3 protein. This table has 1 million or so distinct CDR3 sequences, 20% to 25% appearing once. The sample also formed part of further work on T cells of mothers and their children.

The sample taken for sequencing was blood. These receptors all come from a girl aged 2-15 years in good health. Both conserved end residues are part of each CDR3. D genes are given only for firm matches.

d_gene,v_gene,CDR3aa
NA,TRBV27,CASSPGERSYNEQFF
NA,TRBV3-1,CASSQDKAYEQYF
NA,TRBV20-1,CSARDSGQLNQPQHF
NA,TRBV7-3,CASSYDTYTEAFF
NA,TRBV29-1,CSVRSDYGYTF
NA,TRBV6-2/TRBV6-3,CASIPGAVLLDYGYTF
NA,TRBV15,CATSRVEDTDTQYF
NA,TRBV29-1,CSATTGAETQYF
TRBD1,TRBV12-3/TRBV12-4,CASSGQAVETQYF
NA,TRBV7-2,CASSLQGPYNEQFF
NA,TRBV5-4,CASSQGTDYGYTF
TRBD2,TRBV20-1,CSGRTSGSAKNIQYF